This T cell receptor beta chain was retrieved from a study of blood T cell repertoires in COVID-19. Overall study context: Sample material is recorded as cDNA or gDNA derived from T cells, B-cell-depleted T cells, or PBMCs.

Germline V gene data show CDR1 as SGHRS and CDR2 as YFSETQ. The CDR3 has 16 amino acids. Trimming removed 0 bases from V and 4 bases from J, with 14 bases in between. Original data processing: Amplifying reference gene primers gave estimates of nucleated cell counts. Only in-frame clones appear in the TCRdb table, and some are missing; sequencing was by immunoSEQ multiplex PCR. V and J calls and clone size come straight from that table; D and trimming were deduced from the DNA. The profile covers some 230,000 clones, with around four fifths appearing a single time and approximately 5.1% taken by the ten largest.

Sequencing was done on a sample of peripheral blood. The chain carries TRBV5-1 and TRBJ1-5; the D gene is possibly TRBD1 (5 bases). The TCR was taken from a woman aged 60 to 75 who had recovered from COVID-19. This CDR3 reads CASSLVFWGGNQPQHF. The CDR3, as DNA: TGCGCCAGCAGCTTGGTTTTTTGGGGGGGTAATCAGCCCCAGCATTTT.